This paragraph covers one TCR beta chain sequence. No antigen is known for it. This sample stems from a study of blood T cells in healthy people across ages. Study-level points and caveats: Diversity was higher, and naive CD4+ cells more numerous, in long-lived donors than in aged donors. For the donors, CMV status was unknown and possibly confounded expanded clonotype changes.

The study isolated at least 6.5 million PBMCs from each sample. Then a second PCR, running roughly 7 to 11 cycles, was carried out with a sample-barcoded 5' primer and a J-beta primer mix. TCRdb reanalysed the 5' RACE reads using MiXCR and keeps one entry per CDR3 protein. The sample lists around 1.5 million distinct CDR3 sequences; 55% to 75% were seen once. Source material: blood. The TCR originated in a man aged 18 to 29 in good health.

The CDR3 is CASRPGHNEGKLFF. The CDR3 DNA reads TGTGCCAGCCGCCCGGGACATAATGAAGGAAAACTGTTTTTT. The chain couples TRBV3-1 to TRBJ1-4; D might be TRBD1 (6 bases). From germline, CDR1 is LGHDT and CDR2 YNNKEL (reference sequence). V lost 8 bases and J lost 10, with 20 bases in between. The CDR3 length is 14 residues.